Reported below is one T cell receptor beta chain. The data stem from a study of blood T cell repertoires in COVID-19. Looking at the study overall: Whether acute or convalescent, the COVID-19 samples came from the United States, Italy and Spain. PBMCs, B-cell-depleted T cells, or T cells provided the cDNA or gDNA that made up the material.

Seattle enrolled patients during active infection and tracked them longitudinally. This CDR3 is 15 amino acids long. V trimming: 7 bases; J trimming: 3 bases; junction bases outside the gene matches: 6. Germline values: CDR1 MNHEY, CDR2 SVGAGI. Original processing methods: Reference gene primer amplification gave nucleated cell count estimates. Only in-frame clones appear in the TCRdb table, and some are missing; sequencing was by immunoSEQ multiplex PCR. The DNA gave D and trimming, while V, J and clone size come from that table. This repertoire shows roughly 69,000 clones, roughly 75% found once; its top ten account for over 12%.

This sequence joins TRBV6-5 and TRBJ2-2, with 9 nucleotides matching TRBD1. The TCR sequence derives from a man aged 55-75 years with COVID-19, enrolled during active disease. Sequences were obtained from peripheral blood. CDR3 nucleotides: TGTGCCAGCATATGGACAGGGGCATACACCGGGGAGCTGTTTTTT. Translation: CASIWTGAYTGELFF.